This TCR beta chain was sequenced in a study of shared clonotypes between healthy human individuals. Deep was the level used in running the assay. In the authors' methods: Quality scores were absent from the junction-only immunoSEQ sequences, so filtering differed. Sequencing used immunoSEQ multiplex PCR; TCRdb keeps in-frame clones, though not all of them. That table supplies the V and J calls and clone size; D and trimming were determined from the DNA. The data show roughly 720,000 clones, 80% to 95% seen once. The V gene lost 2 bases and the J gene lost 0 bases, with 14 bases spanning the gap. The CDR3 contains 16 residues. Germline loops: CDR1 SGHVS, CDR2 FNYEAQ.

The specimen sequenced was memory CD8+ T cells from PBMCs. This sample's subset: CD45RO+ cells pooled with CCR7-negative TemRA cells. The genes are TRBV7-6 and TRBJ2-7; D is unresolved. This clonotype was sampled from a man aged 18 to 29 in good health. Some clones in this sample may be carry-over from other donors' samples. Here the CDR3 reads CASSLTIRKASYEQYF. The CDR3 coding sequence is TGTGCCAGCAGCTTAACTATCAGGAAAGCCTCCTACGAGCAGTACTTC.